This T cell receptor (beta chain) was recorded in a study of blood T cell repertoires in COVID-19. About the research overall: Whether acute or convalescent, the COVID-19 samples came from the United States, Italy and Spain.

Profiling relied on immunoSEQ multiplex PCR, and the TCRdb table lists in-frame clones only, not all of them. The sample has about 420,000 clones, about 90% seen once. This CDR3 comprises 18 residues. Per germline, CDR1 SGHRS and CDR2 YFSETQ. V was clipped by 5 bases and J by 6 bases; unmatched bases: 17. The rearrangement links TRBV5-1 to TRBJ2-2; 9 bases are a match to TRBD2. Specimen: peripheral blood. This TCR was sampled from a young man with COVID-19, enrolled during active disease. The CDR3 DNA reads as TGCGCCAGCAGTTCCCCACGTCCGGGACTAGCACCGCCCGGGGAGCTGTTTTTT. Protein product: CASSSPRPGLAPPGELFF.